This T cell receptor beta chain appears in the sequencing data of a study of human T cells and chemical hapten exposure. Time point specified: patch test 3, about 24 weeks after DPC sensitization. Treatment denoted: therapeutic diphenylcyclopropenone sensitization with weekly scalp DPC. In this sample, this clonotype turned up a few times. V shed 3 bases and J shed 1 base, with 12 bases lying between them. The CDR3 has 15 amino acids. Germline-derived CDR1 and CDR2 are SGHVS and FNYEAQ. Using its own MiXCR run on the RACE reads, TCRdb lists one record per CDR3 protein. In the table there are about 170,000 distinct CDR3 sequences, 25% to 35% of which are singletons.

Sequencing used whole blood, obtained in connection with sensitization to the hapten diphenylcyclopropenone (DPC). This receptor was obtained from a woman younger than 35 with alopecia areata. Some clones in this sample may be carry-over from other donors' samples. The chain has TRBV7-6 and TRBJ2-5, with a possible D match to TRBD2 (6 bases). CDR3 DNA: TGTGCCAGCAGCTTGGTAACTAGCTTCCAAGAGACCCAGTACTTC. Its protein is CASSLVTSFQETQYF. Full variable domain (missing parts from reference TRBV7-6 and TRBJ2-5): GAGVSQSPRYKVTKRGQDVALRCDPISGHVSLYWYRQALGQGPEFLTYFNYEAQQDKSGLPNDRFSAERPEGSISTLTIQRTEQRDSAMYRCASSLVTSFQETQYFGPGTRLLVL.